The rows below give T cell receptor beta chains drawn from one sample of a study of CD8 T cells in ankylosing spondylitis. MiXCR, applied by TCRdb to the 5' RACE reads, yields one record per CDR3 protein. The table lists under 200,000 distinct CDR3 sequences, 9.5% to 10% of them singletons, with over 12% in the top ten. Sequencing input: blood, either unsorted or a sorted T cell fraction (not recorded which). These receptors were obtained from a female donor with ankylosing spondylitis or in good health (not recorded which). Each CDR3 is given with its conserved first and last residue. A D gene is named only where the DNA matches it firmly. Only part of the rows carry a size: once, few, many, or a class if the clone is expanded.

cdr3_nt cdr3_aa j_call clone_size v_call d_call
TGCGCCAGCAGTCTTTCCCGACAGGCACCCTACAATGAGCAGTTCTTC CASSLSRQAPYNEQFF TRBJ2-1 . TRBV10-2 .
TGTGCCAGCAGCTTAGCCAACAGAAACTCTGGGGCCAACGTCCTGACTTTC CASSLANRNSGANVLTF TRBJ2-6 few TRBV7-9 .
TGTGCCAGCAGCGGAAGGACTAGCGGGAGGGTAGCAGATACGCAGTATTTT CASSGRTSGRVADTQYF TRBJ2-3 many TRBV9 TRBD2
TGCGCCAGCAGCCCCCTCCTAGCGGGAGGCAGTATGGAGCAGTACTTC CASSPLLAGGSMEQYF TRBJ2-7 few TRBV4-3 TRBD2
TGCAGTGCGCAGACAGGTACCTACGAGCAGTACTTC CSAQTGTYEQYF TRBJ2-7 few TRBV20-1 .
TGTGCCAGCAGTTTAGTGGCAGGGGTAAGCCTTGAGCAGTTCTTC CASSLVAGVSLEQFF TRBJ2-1 once TRBV12-3/TRBV12-4 .
TGTGCCAGCAGTTTTGGGCAGACGAATTCACCCCTCCACTTT CASSFGQTNSPLHF TRBJ1-6 few TRBV27 .
TGTGCCAGCAGCCGCCGGGACAGGGGGGTTGAGGATACGCAGTATTTT CASSRRDRGVEDTQYF TRBJ2-3 . TRBV7-9 TRBD1
TGTGCCAGCAAGATGGGAAACACCATATATTTT CASKMGNTIYF TRBJ1-3 many TRBV12-3/TRBV12-4 .
TGTGCCAGCAGCACCCGTACTAGCGGGACTACCTACGAGCAGTACTTC CASSTRTSGTTYEQYF TRBJ2-7 . TRBV9 TRBD2
TGTGCCAGCAGCTTGTATATGGAAGATACGCAGTATTTT CASSLYMEDTQYF TRBJ2-3 . TRBV5-5 .
TGTGCCAGCAGCTTACGATGGGACCCCGCTGGGGGCAATCAGCCCCAGCATTTT CASSLRWDPAGGNQPQHF TRBJ1-5 . TRBV5-6 .
TGTGCCAGCAGCGTGAGCGGGAGTCGGGAAGAGCAGTTCTTC CASSVSGSREEQFF TRBJ2-1 few TRBV9 TRBD2
TGCAGTGCTGGAGGGCTAGACGCCTACAATGAGCAGTTCTTC CSAGGLDAYNEQFF TRBJ2-1 many TRBV20-1 .
TGTGCCAGCAGCATACCCGGGACGGAACTTGTAACGAACACTGAAGCTTTCTTT CASSIPGTELVTNTEAFF TRBJ1-1 few TRBV7-9 .
TGTGCCAGCAGTACGAGACAACCGGGACCAGAGACCCAGTACTTC CASSTRQPGPETQYF TRBJ2-5 few TRBV27 .
TGTGCCAGCAGTTACTCGGGAAGAGATACGCAGTATTTT CASSYSGRDTQYF TRBJ2-3 . TRBV6-5 .
TGTGCCTGGAGTCACGGCCCGGGAGCTACCCAGTACTTC CAWSHGPGATQYF TRBJ2-5 few TRBV30 .
TGTGCCAGCAGCTTGGGGGACATAACCTACGAGCAGTACTTC CASSLGDITYEQYF TRBJ2-7 . TRBV5-4 .
TGCGCCAGCAGCCAAGATTCCCCCGAGACTAGGGGGGAAAACAATGAGCAGTTCTTC CASSQDSPETRGENNEQFF TRBJ2-1 . TRBV4-3 .
TGTGCCAGCAGTACCCGGACTACCTACGAGCAGTACTTC CASSTRTTYEQYF TRBJ2-7 many TRBV12-3/TRBV12-4 .
TGCAGCGTCGTAATGTACGGGAACACCGGGGAGCTGTTTTTT CSVVMYGNTGELFF TRBJ2-2 few TRBV29-1 .
TGTGCCAGCAGCCAGCACGGTTTGAACACTGAAGCTTTCTTT CASSQHGLNTEAFF TRBJ1-1 few TRBV4-2 .
TGTGCCAGCAGCGCCCAATCAGCAGGGGCGCAGTATTTT CASSAQSAGAQYF TRBJ2-3 few TRBV9 .
TGTGCCAGCAGCGGAGGGAGTGAGCAGTTCTTC CASSGGSEQFF TRBJ2-1 many TRBV9 .
TGCAGCGTTGAGAGATTACAGGGAACCTACGAGCAGTACTTC CSVERLQGTYEQYF TRBJ2-7 many TRBV29-1 .
TGCGCCAGCAGCCAAGTCCAGGGAGGGACAGATACGCAGTATTTT CASSQVQGGTDTQYF TRBJ2-3 . TRBV4-3 TRBD2
TGTGCCAGCAAAACCCCGTTGGAAGGACAGGGTATCTACAATGAGCAGTTCTTC CASKTPLEGQGIYNEQFF TRBJ2-1 . TRBV6-2/TRBV6-3 TRBD1
TGTGCCAGTGGGGCAGGGGTTCAGTATGGCTACACCTTC CASGAGVQYGYTF TRBJ1-2 few TRBV27 .
TGTGCCAGCAGTGAGGGACCGCTGGGGAATCATCCCCAGCATTTT CASSEGPLGNHPQHF TRBJ1-5 . TRBV12-3/TRBV12-4 .
TGTGCCAGCAGTTTAGGCCCCGGGACAGACCACTACGAGCAGTACTTC CASSLGPGTDHYEQYF TRBJ2-7 few TRBV12-3/TRBV12-4 TRBD1
TGTGCCTGGAGTACAGGGGTCGACACTTACTTC CAWSTGVDTYF TRBJ2-4 . TRBV30 TRBD1
TGCGCCAGCAGCCAAGGTGGGAGAAGCGGCAATGAGCAGTTCTTC CASSQGGRSGNEQFF TRBJ2-1 few TRBV4-3 .
TGCGCCAGCAGCCAAGATGGGGTGCGGGGGGGCACCGGGGAGCTGTTTTTT CASSQDGVRGGTGELFF TRBJ2-2 . TRBV4-3 TRBD2
TGCGCCAGCAGCATATCCCCTGGCGGGAGCTCGAATGAGCAGTTCTTC CASSISPGGSSNEQFF TRBJ2-1 . TRBV4-3 TRBD2
TGTGCCAGCAGACATAGCTCTAGCGGGGGGAAGGATGAGCAGTTCTTC CASRHSSSGGKDEQFF TRBJ2-1 many TRBV3-1 TRBD2
TGCAGTGGCCTCGGTGGCCGAACCTACGAGCAGTACTTC CSGLGGRTYEQYF TRBJ2-7 . TRBV20-1 .
TGTGCCAGCAGTCCGACGGGACAGGAGATCACTGAAGCTTTCTTT CASSPTGQEITEAFF TRBJ1-1 few TRBV27 TRBD1
TGTGCCAGCAGATCGGACAGGGTAGAGGCTTTCTTT CASRSDRVEAFF TRBJ1-1 many TRBV7-2 TRBD1
TGTGCCAGCAGCTTAGCGGGAGTCATCCGCCAAGAGACCCAGTACTTC CASSLAGVIRQETQYF TRBJ2-5 few TRBV7-9 .
TGTGCCAGCAGCACCCCACTAGATGGCACAGATACGCAGTATTTT CASSTPLDGTDTQYF TRBJ2-3 . TRBV7-2 .
TGTGCCAGCAGCGTAGGGGACTCCAGCAATCAGCCCCAGCATTTT CASSVGDSSNQPQHF TRBJ1-5 few TRBV9 .
TGTGCCAGCAGCAACTTTACGAGCCAGCAGTACTTC CASSNFTSQQYF TRBJ2-7 few TRBV13 .
TGTGCCAGCAGCCCAACAGCAACAGATACGCAGTATTTT CASSPTATDTQYF TRBJ2-3 . TRBV5-6 .
TGTGCCAGCAGCTCGCCGACGGATGGTCCGCGGGGAAAACTGTTTTTT CASSSPTDGPRGKLFF TRBJ1-4 . TRBV7-9 .
TGTGCCTGGAGCCAAACTTTAGAAGCCCAGTACTTC CAWSQTLEAQYF TRBJ2-5 many TRBV30 .
TGTGCCAGCACGGGGTTCTACAATGAGCAGTTCTTC CASTGFYNEQFF TRBJ2-1 . TRBV6-1 .
TGTGCCAGCAGCCAGACAGTTCCGCAGTTCTTC CASSQTVPQFF TRBJ2-1 few TRBV28 .